This T cell receptor beta chain was found in a study of T cell repertoires in aging, cancer and after chemotherapy (dated by TCRdb to the late 2010s). At the level of the whole study: The donors fell into six age groups ranging from 30 or younger to 70 or older, and each group had at least three individuals. To examine immunoaging and T cell reconstitution after chemotherapy, the study profiled TCR beta repertoires in peripheral blood from healthy donors and cancer patients. Control TCR repertoires from healthy donors were recorded across several months to years, and re-sampling revealed clear clonal overlap. The cohort comprised some 220 cancer patients, more than 85 with hematological and fewer than 140 with solid cancers, plus 95 healthy donors as a reference group. Approximately 8.4 million TCR reads were contained in the full dataset.

Concerning this clonotype: It has no known antigen specificity. The record has no base qualities; no much larger clone is one base away.

Points the paper makes about the study in general: Untreated patients with hematological or solid cancers showed significantly lower blood TCR diversity and higher clonality than age-matched healthy donors. The authors noted that the repertoire data do not allow conclusions about immunological memory after chemotherapy. In healthy donors, the decline in TCR diversity with age was mainly explained by loss of richness, whereas in cancer patients loss of evenness was also found to contribute. Median generation probability increased over the chemotherapy interval in both cancer cohorts, suggesting repertoire reconstitution through rebound thymic output.

Using a mixed TRB-A/B primer pool, multiplex touch-down PCR amplified rearranged TRB sequences covering the V, D and J segments. Illumina adapters and sample indices were attached to the amplicons in two consecutive PCR reactions using Phusion HS II polymerase. After gel purification with the NucleoSpin Gel and PCR Clean-up kit, the amplicons were checked using Qubit and an Agilent 2100 Bioanalyzer. Libraries were sequenced on an Illumina MiSeq using 600-cycle, single-indexed, paired-end runs. As for how the authors treated the data: MiXCR versions 2.12 and 3.0.5 were used to process the TRB sequences. Each unique CDR3 nucleotide sequence was counted as one clone, and only productive sequences with at least two reads were retained. The repertoire metrics were Shannon diversity, evenness, clonality (defined as one minus evenness), and alpha-parameterized diversity profiles covering alpha 0 to 5. The IGoR algorithm was used to compute generation probabilities of clones in paired pre- and post-chemotherapy samples. Clones were called with MiXCR by TCRdb after fastp trimmed the public reads at Q25, and only in-frame beta chains were retained. Each CDR3 protein appears once, grouped with its most common genes and DNA. These V and J calls originate from TCRdb's pipeline instead of the authors' own analysis. The sample records around 9,000 distinct CDR3 sequences, roughly 32% of which are singletons. The top ten constitute around 3.3% of the sample.

Instead of sorted cells or RNA, genomic DNA extracted from peripheral blood served as the source for amplifying TCR beta rearrangements. This TCR derives from a human donor in good health. Sequencing was carried out using blood.

CDR3 reads: CASSIGRGGPHNEQFF. The DNA is as follows: TGTGCCAGTAGTATCGGACGTGGGGGACCCCACAATGAGCAGTTCTTC. The sequence is built from TRBV19 and TRBJ2-1; the D region is possibly TRBD1 or TRBD2, each matching across 5 bases. The CDR3, from cysteine to phenylalanine, totals 16 residues. The CDR3 DNA has 48 bases and is translated from base 1. A distance of 17 bases separates the germline ends of V and J, which lose 3 bases and 5 bases respectively. Per the germline V gene (reference sequence), LNHDA is the CDR1 and SQIVND is the CDR2. This CDR3, with the reference TRBV19 and TRBJ2-1 proteins standing in past its ends, gives the full variable domain DGGITQSPKYLFRKEGQNVTLSCEQNLNHDAMYWYRQDPGQGLRLIYYSQIVNDFQKGDIAEGYSVSREKKESFPLTVTSAQKNPTAFYLCASSIGRGGPHNEQFFGPGTRLTVL.